The present TCR beta chain was sequenced within a study of technical replicates of blood from four donors. Using immunoSEQ multiplex PCR, the repertoire was profiled, and TCRdb retains in-frame clones only, with some absent. This table holds tens of thousands of clones, approximately 87% found once. V lost 5 bases and J lost 5, with 25 bases in between. Germline V CDR1 and CDR2: PRHDT, FYEKMQ (reference sequence). The CDR3 runs 18 residues. Source material: PBMCs. V and J are TRBV13 and TRBJ2-1; perhaps TRBD1 as D (10 bases). The TCR comes from a human donor in good health. Some clones in this sample may be carry-over from other donors' samples. CDR3 in DNA: TGTGCCAGCAGCCCCGACAGGGGGCTGGGACTAGCCAACAATGAGCAGTTCTTC. Protein product: CASSPDRGLGLANNEQFF.